Listed below are T cell receptor beta chains from one sample, sequenced in a study of shared clonotypes between healthy human individuals. Data came from immunoSEQ multiplex PCR; TCRdb stores just in-frame clones and leaves some out. The sample holds about 2.5 million clones, under 95% seen once. The specimen was naive CD4+ T cells from PBMCs. These receptors came from a man between 18 and 29 years old in good health. Some clones in this sample may be carry-over from other donors' samples. The CDR3 runs from the conserved cysteine through the conserved F or W.

j_call,cdr3_length,v_call,cdr3_aa
TRBJ1-3,15,TRBV6-6,CASSYSFAGGNTIYF
TRBJ1-2,14,TRBV7-8,CASSLRDTRYGYTF
TRBJ2-1,12,TRBV28,CASSPKPTEQFF
TRBJ2-2,16,TRBV23-1,CASSTGPSPHTGELFF
TRBJ2-5,13,TRBV30,CAWTSGLQETQYF
TRBJ1-2,13,TRBV5-5,CASSLGGRYGYTF
TRBJ1-2,12,TRBV12-5,CASGLENYGYTF
TRBJ2-1,14,TRBV29-1,CSVLAGVSYNEQFF
TRBJ1-4,14,TRBV19,CASSISRGREKLFF
TRBJ2-7,13,TRBV5-1,CASTPGTNYEQYF
TRBJ1-6,15,TRBV7-2,CASSLLGQGGSPLHF
TRBJ2-5,14,TRBV5-4,CASSLMGIQETQYF
TRBJ2-7,13,TRBV6-5,CASTKTFPYEQYF
TRBJ1-1,12,TRBV6-6,CASRQKNTEAFF
TRBJ2-2,15,TRBV7-9,CASSTRQVRTGELFF
TRBJ2-7,15,TRBV9,CASSVSAGDSYEQYF
TRBJ1-2,12,TRBV28,CASSSGSYGYTF
TRBJ1-2,13,TRBV6-5,CASGTGVGYGYTF
TRBJ1-4,14,TRBV15,CATSRVKGGGKLFF
TRBJ2-7,12,TRBV19,CASSSHGWEQYF
TRBJ2-3,16,TRBV10-1,CASSNRDRGATDTQYF
TRBJ2-7,14,TRBV5-1,CASSGAGQVYEQYF
TRBJ2-2,17,TRBV5-1,CASSLAPGGGNTGELFF
TRBJ2-2,13,TRBV11-2,CASSPGLAGELFF
TRBJ1-2,11,TRBV29-1,CSVEGNGGYTF
TRBJ1-1,14,TRBV9,CASSVLGQNTEAFF
TRBJ2-1,15,TRBV9,CASSVTTGVVDEQFF
TRBJ2-5,15,TRBV27,CASSLGGRAGETQYF
TRBJ2-1,19,TRBV5-1,CASSPGLNEGQSRYNEQFF
TRBJ1-4,15,TRBV30,CAWSAQHGTSEKLFF
TRBJ2-7,16,TRBV30,CAWSVLAGAFRGEQYF
TRBJ1-2,14,TRBV28,CASSPSGWTYGYTF
TRBJ1-2,15,TRBV7-9,CASSFGPGTGGGYTF
TRBJ2-7,19,TRBV27,CASSLRSGSSGRLSYEQYF
TRBJ1-1,11,TRBV20-1,CRASRGTEAFF
TRBJ1-5,15,TRBV9,CASSVGGQGGQPQHF
TRBJ1-5,16,TRBV5-5,CASSLVEAHSNQPQHF
TRBJ2-3,16,TRBV7-2,CASSLGTSRALDTQYF
TRBJ1-5,13,TRBV28,CASSRYSNQPQHF
TRBJ2-6,17,TRBV11-2,CASSPMNRGSGANVLTF
TRBJ2-5,13,TRBV7-2,CASSRDSQETQYF
TRBJ2-1,19,TRBV28,CASSSVEGLAGDLDNEQFF
TRBJ1-3,13,TRBV5-4,CASSPSPPDTIYF
TRBJ2-7,13,TRBV2,CARRRQSPYEQYF
TRBJ2-5,13,TRBV23-1,CASSSGMWETQYF
TRBJ1-3,16,TRBV6-5,CASSYTGQGTGNTIYF
TRBJ1-4,16,TRBV5-8,CASSPGQGTTNEKLFF
TRBJ1-3,13,TRBV7-2,CASSPLQGNTIYF
TRBJ2-3,16,TRBV5-1,CASSLGSGSGTDTQYF
TRBJ1-1,15,TRBV18,CASSPDLTGNTEAFF
TRBJ2-7,13,TRBV10-2,CASRLRTAYEQYF
TRBJ1-1,16,TRBV18,CASSPKVDRGYPEAFF